The 2 T cell receptor beta chains below were found in one sample sequenced in a study of graft-versus-host responses after intestinal transplantation (dated by TCRdb to the early 2020s). The time point label, as the study defines it: cells obtained before transplantation from donor or recipient. Library construction relied on the immunoSEQ multiplex PCR assay. The clones in this table, taken by TCRdb from immuneACCESS, are in-frame only. Not every clone is retained; where verified, under half of the shortfall comes from an unresolved V gene, and the cause of the rest is unknown. This sample lists over 65,000 clones; roughly 89% were detected once. 0.1% of the sample goes to the ten largest clones. For these receptors, no antigen is known. This specimen was unstimulated CD4+ T cells sorted from spleen or lymph node cells, taken before intestinal transplant. The receptors here all came from a human donor who received an intestinal transplant.

The chain uses TRBV7-2 and TRBJ1-1; 8 bases align to TRBD1. The CDR3 is made up of 15 amino acids. CDR1 and CDR2 from the germline V gene are SGHTA and FQGNSA. The V gene end was trimmed by 2 bases and the J gene end by 4 bases; junction bases not matched to a gene: 6. The DNA of the CDR3 is TGTGCCAGCAGCTTACTCGGACAGGGAGTCACTGAAGCTTTCTTT. Its translation: CASSLLGQGVTEAFF.

The genes are TRBV7-8 and TRBJ2-4; 15 bases match TRBD2. The CDR3 sequence is 18 residues long. Germline V gives CDR1 SGHVS, CDR2 FQNEAQ. J was trimmed by 6 bases and V by 5 bases; bases with no gene match: 11. CDR3 sequence reads: CASSKPGLAGGLGNIQYF. The CDR3 nucleotides are TGTGCCAGCAGCAAACCAGGACTAGCGGGGGGGTTAGGAAACATTCAGTACTTC.